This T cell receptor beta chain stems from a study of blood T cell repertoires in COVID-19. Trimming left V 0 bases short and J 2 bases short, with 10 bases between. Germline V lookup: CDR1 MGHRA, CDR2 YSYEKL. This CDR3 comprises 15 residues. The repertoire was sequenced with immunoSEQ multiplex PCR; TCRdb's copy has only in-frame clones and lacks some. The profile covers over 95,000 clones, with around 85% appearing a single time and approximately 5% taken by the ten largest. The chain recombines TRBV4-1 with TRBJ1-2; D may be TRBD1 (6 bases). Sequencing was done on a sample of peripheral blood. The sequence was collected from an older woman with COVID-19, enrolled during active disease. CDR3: CASSQDPGTNYGYTF. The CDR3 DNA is TGCGCCAGCAGCCAAGATCCAGGGACAAACTATGGCTACACCTTC.